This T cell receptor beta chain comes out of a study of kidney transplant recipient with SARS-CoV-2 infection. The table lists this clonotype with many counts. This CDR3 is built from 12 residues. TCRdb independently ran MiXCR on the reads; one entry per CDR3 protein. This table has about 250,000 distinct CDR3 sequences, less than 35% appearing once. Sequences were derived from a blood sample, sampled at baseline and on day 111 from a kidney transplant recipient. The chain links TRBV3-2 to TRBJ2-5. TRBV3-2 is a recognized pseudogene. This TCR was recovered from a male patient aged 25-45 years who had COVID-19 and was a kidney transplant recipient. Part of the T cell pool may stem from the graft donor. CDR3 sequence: CASSPQTGSQYF. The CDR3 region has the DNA TGTGCCAGCAGCCCCCAGACTGGCTCCCAGTACTTC.